These 23 T cell receptor beta chains came from one sample sequenced in a study of T cell repertoires in cytomegalovirus infection. TCRdb used MiXCR to reprocess the reads, holding one entry per CDR3 protein. This table has over 300,000 distinct CDR3 sequences, 8% to 10% appearing once. The sequenced sample consisted of PBMCs. The receptors were sampled from a human donor in good health (CMV status not recorded). Some clones in this sample may be carry-over from other donors' samples.

In the case of this clonotype: A much larger clone differs from this one at a single base, so this may be a read error. This chain connects TRBV28 to TRBJ2-7; possible D gene TRBD2, 5 bases. CDR3 size: 15 residues. With 7 bases removed from V and 2 bases from J, the gap between germline ends came to 18 bases. CDR1 MDHEN and CDR2 SYDVKM come from the germline V gene. CDR3 DNA sequence: TGTGCCAGCAACACCAGGACTCTTCCAGCCTACGAGCAGTACTTC. Its protein product is CASNTRTLPAYEQYF.

This clonotype was picked up a small number of times. The chain links TRBV12-3 or TRBV12-4 to TRBJ2-3, with TRBD2 identical over 9 bases. This CDR3 is built from 15 residues. J was trimmed by 4 bases and V by 3 bases; bases with no gene match: 5. The CDR3: CASSFISGRPDTQYF. The CDR3 bases are TGTGCCAGCAGTTTCATAAGCGGGAGGCCAGATACGCAGTATTTT.

This clonotype was counted at least ten times. The rearrangement links TRBV7-2 to TRBJ1-1, with D maybe TRBD1 (5 bases). Germline V gene data show CDR1 as SGHTA and CDR2 as FQGNSA. CDR3 length: 14 amino acids. Deletions cut 5 bases from V and 5 bases from J, with 15 bases between. This chain's CDR3 is CASSPYTGGTEAFF. The CDR3 coding sequence is TGTGCCAGCAGCCCCTATACTGGGGGGACTGAAGCTTTCTTT.

The chain has TRBV19 and TRBJ1-1; 7 bases align to TRBD1. The CDR3 is 16 amino acids. After removal of 4 bases from V and 5 bases from J, the junction contained 13 bases not matched to a gene. The germline gives CDR1 LNHDA, CDR2 SQIVND (reference sequence). The CDR3 DNA follows: TGTGCCAGTAGTAGCCGACAGGGTACAACAGGGACTGAAGCTTTCTTT. Translated: CASSSRQGTTGTEAFF.

This clonotype was detected many times. This sequence joins TRBV7-2 and TRBJ2-7; 13 nucleotides align to TRBD2. CDR3 length: 16 amino acids. Germline CDR1 reads SGHTA; CDR2 reads FQGNSA. Trimming cost V 3 bases and J 3 bases; bases outside gene matches: 5. The CDR3 spells CASSLSGTSGNYEQYF. DNA of the CDR3: TGTGCCAGCAGCTTGTCCGGGACTAGCGGGAACTACGAGCAGTACTTC.

The CDR3 region is CASSYGVDSGGNQPQHF. CDR3 in DNA: TGTGCCAGCAGTTACGGGGTCGATTCGGGGGGCAATCAGCCCCAGCATTTT. V and J are TRBV6-2 or TRBV6-3 and TRBJ1-5; D possibly corresponds to TRBD1 (5 bases). The CDR3 spans 17 residues. The V gene's germline CDR1 is MNHEY and CDR2 SVGEGT. V lost 2 bases and J 2 bases, leaving 16 bases between the germline ends.

This clonotype was seen repeatedly, ten times or more. This chain uses TRBV7-2 with TRBJ1-5; TRBD1 matches 11 bases. In germline, CDR1 is SGHTA, CDR2 FQGNSA. V shed 4 bases, J shed 5 bases, and the junction held 4 bases outside the gene matches. This CDR3 region has 15 residues. The CDR3 spells CASSSDRGRDQPQHF. DNA of the CDR3: TGTGCCAGCAGCTCGGACAGGGGGCGCGATCAGCCCCAGCATTTT.

This clonotype was seen at least ten times. The rearrangement links TRBV7-2 to TRBJ1-1; the D is unclear. With 8 bases removed from V and 2 bases from J, the gap between germline ends came to 9 bases. The germline V gene encodes CDR1 SGHTA and CDR2 FQGNSA. CDR3 length: 12 amino acids. CDR3 DNA: TGTGCCAGCCTGAGAGATAACACTGAAGCTTTCTTT. This sequence encodes CASLRDNTEAFF.

This clonotype was recorded at least ten times. The V gene is TRBV2, the J gene TRBJ1-5; 9 bases are a match to TRBD1. CDR3 length: 17 amino acids. V gave up 1 base and J gave up 7 bases; unmatched junction bases: 11. The germline gives CDR1 SNHLY, CDR2 FYNNEI. CDR3 DNA sequence: TGTGCCAGCAGTGAAGTCCTTGGGACAGGGCCGGGGCAGCCCCAGCATTTT. Its protein product is CASSEVLGTGPGQPQHF.

This clonotype was detected only a few times. The genes are TRBV19 and TRBJ1-5, with TRBD1 matching over 8 bases. The germline gives CDR1 LNHDA, CDR2 SQIVND (reference sequence). The length of the CDR3 is 16 residues. The ends lost 6 bases at V and 2 bases at J; junction bases unmatched: 9. The CDR3 reads CASRTGQGRGNQPQHF. The CDR3 DNA reads TGTGCCAGTAGGACTGGACAGGGACGGGGCAATCAGCCCCAGCATTTT.

This clonotype was observed at least ten times. The J gene is TRBJ2-7, the V gene TRBV7-3; TRBD1 is a possible D gene (6 bases). This CDR3 is built from 15 residues. V was trimmed by 5 bases and J by 0 bases, leaving 14 bases between them. The germline V gene has CDR1 SGHTA and CDR2 FQGTGA. The CDR3 loop is CASSAGAGSSYEQYF. In DNA form, the CDR3 reads TGTGCCAGCAGCGCAGGGGCTGGTAGCTCCTACGAGCAGTACTTC.

This clonotype has a handful of counts. V usage is TRBV4-1 and J usage is TRBJ2-7, with 8 nucleotides matching TRBD1. Germline assignment: CDR1 MGHRA and CDR2 YSYEKL. Trimming removed 0 bases from V and 3 bases from J; junction bases left unmatched: 4. CDR3 length: 15 amino acids. The CDR3 nucleotides are TGCGCCAGCAGCCAAGAGGACAGGGAAGACTACGAGCAGTACTTC. It codes for CASSQEDREDYEQYF.

There are many counts of this clonotype. The gene calls are TRBV7-2 and TRBJ2-2; D call uncertain. The V and J ends lost 5 bases and 7 bases respectively, with 11 bases between them. The CDR3 is 13 amino acids. The V gene's germline CDR1 is SGHTA and CDR2 FQGNSA. The CDR3 protein is CASSPLSGGELFF. The CDR3 DNA sequence: TGTGCCAGCAGCCCTCTGTCGGGCGGGGAGCTGTTTTTT.

This clonotype was recorded at least ten times. This sequence joins TRBV20-1 and TRBJ1-3; D is unresolved. There are 14 residues in the CDR3. V was cut by 5 bases and J by 0 bases, with 11 bases left in between. Germline values: CDR1 DFQATT, CDR2 SNEGSKA (reference sequence). CDR3 nucleotides: TGCAGTGCTCTCAGCCCGAACTCTGGAAACACCATATATTTT. This encodes CSALSPNSGNTIYF.

This clonotype occurred many times. The CDR3 reads CASSPPGLAGGPVETQYF. In DNA, the CDR3 is TGTGCCAGCAGCCCACCGGGACTAGCGGGGGGGCCGGTGGAGACCCAGTACTTC. The chain uses TRBV7-2 and TRBJ2-5, with 16 bases matching TRBD2. The CDR3 length is 18 residues. Germline loops: CDR1 SGHTA, CDR2 FQGNSA. V shed 5 bases, J shed 5 bases, and the junction held 11 bases outside the gene matches.

In this sample, this clonotype turned up many times. The rearrangement links TRBV7-3 to TRBJ2-7; possibly TRBD2 for D (6 bases). The germline V and J ends were trimmed by 0 bases and 5 bases, with 8 bases remaining between them. The CDR3 spans 13 residues. In germline, CDR1 is SGHTA, CDR2 FQGTGA. CDR3 loop: CASSLTSGNEQYF. The DNA of the CDR3 is TGTGCCAGCAGCTTAACTAGCGGCAACGAGCAGTACTTC. Variable domain in full (rest from reference TRBV7-3 and TRBJ2-7): GAGVSQTPSNKVTEKGKYVELRCDPISGHTALYWYRQSLGQGPEFLIYFQGTGAADDSGLPNDRFFAVRPEGSVSTLKIQRTERGDSAVYLCASSLTSGNEQYFGPGTRLTVT.

This clonotype has a count of ten or more. The chain uses TRBV6-2 or TRBV6-3 and TRBJ1-2; 9 positions match TRBD1. Germline V CDR1 and CDR2: MNHEY, SVGEGT. Trimming at V came to 4 bases and at J to 5 bases, leaving 8 bases not matched to a gene. CDR3 length: 15 amino acids. The CDR3 loop is CASSSPWDREYGYTF. The CDR3 DNA is TGTGCCAGCAGTTCACCTTGGGACAGGGAATATGGCTACACCTTC.

The genes are TRBV12-3 or TRBV12-4 and TRBJ2-7, with D tentatively TRBD1 (6 bases). V was pared by 5 bases and J by 6 bases, with 17 bases between. The CDR3 has 14 amino acids. CDR3 sequence: CASSLRTAPREQYF. CDR3 sequence (DNA): TGTGCCAGCAGTCTACGGACAGCCCCACGCGAGCAGTACTTC.

Regarding this clonotype: A clone one base away is much larger, so this may be a read error. The chain uses TRBV7-6 and TRBJ2-7; no clear D. Germline V lookup: CDR1 SGHVS, CDR2 FNYEAQ. V was trimmed by 5 bases and J by 3 bases, leaving 11 bases between them. The CDR3 loop spans 13 amino acids. The CDR3 DNA follows: TGTGCCAGCAGCGAGACACTTTACTACGAGCAGTACTTC. This encodes CASSETLYYEQYF.

The table lists this clonotype with many counts. This chain's CDR3 is CASSPLYYEQYF. The CDR3 region has the DNA TGTGCCAGCAGTCCCCTGTACTACGAGCAGTACTTC. V gene TRBV6-6 combines with J gene TRBJ2-7; D gene ambiguous. The V gene's germline CDR1 is MNHNY and CDR2 SVGAGI (reference sequence). V was cut by 5 bases and J by 3 bases, with 8 bases left in between. This CDR3 is 12 amino acids long.

Comments on this clonotype: No conserved phenylalanine or tryptophan ends this CDR3, so it is likely a read error. The rearrangement uses TRBV5-5 and TRBJ2-6; D possibly corresponds to TRBD1 (6 bases). The germline CDR1 and CDR2 sequences are SGHKS and YYEKEE (reference sequence). The CDR3 runs to 15 residues. V dropped 7 bases and J dropped 0 bases, with 11 bases sitting between them. The CDR3 DNA reads TGTGCCAGCGTCGACAGGAGCTCTGGGGCCAACGTCCTGACTGTC. Encoded protein: CASVDRSSGANVLTV.

The rearrangement links TRBV27 to TRBJ2-3; the match to TRBD2 covers 11 bases. With 6 bases clipped from V and 5 bases from J, the junction kept 10 bases outside the gene matches. This CDR3 is 16 amino acids long. Germline values: CDR1 MNHEY, CDR2 SMNVEV (reference sequence). CDR3 protein: CASSPFSGRALDTQYF. CDR3 bases: TGTGCCAGCAGCCCCTTTAGCGGGAGGGCATTAGATACGCAGTATTTT.

This clonotype was recorded at least ten times. The rearrangement uses TRBV7-2 and TRBJ1-6; no firm D call. Trimming removed 5 bases from V and 6 bases from J, with 14 bases in between. Per the germline V gene, CDR1 is SGHTA and CDR2 is FQGNSA. CDR3 length: 15 residues. This CDR3 reads CASSTRRLTNSPLHF. CDR3 nucleotide sequence: TGTGCCAGCAGCACACGGCGCCTGACTAATTCACCCCTCCACTTT.